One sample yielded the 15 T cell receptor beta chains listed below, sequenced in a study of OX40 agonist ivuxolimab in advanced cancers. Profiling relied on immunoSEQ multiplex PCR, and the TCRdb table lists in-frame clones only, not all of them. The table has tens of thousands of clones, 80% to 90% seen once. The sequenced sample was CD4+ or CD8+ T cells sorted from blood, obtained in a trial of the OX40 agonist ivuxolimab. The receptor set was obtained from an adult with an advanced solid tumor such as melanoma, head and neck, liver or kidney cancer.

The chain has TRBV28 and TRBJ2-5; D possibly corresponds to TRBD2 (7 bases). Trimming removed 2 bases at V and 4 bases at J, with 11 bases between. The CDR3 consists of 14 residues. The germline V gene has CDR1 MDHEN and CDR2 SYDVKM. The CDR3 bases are TGTGCCAGCAGTTTAGTGAGGGGGGGAGAGACCCAGTACTTC. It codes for CASSLVRGGETQYF. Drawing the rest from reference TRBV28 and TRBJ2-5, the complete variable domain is DVKVTQSSRYLVKRTGEKVFLECVQDMDHENMFWYRQDPGLGLRLIYFSYDVKMKEKGDIPEGYSVSREKKERFSLILESASTNQTSMYLCASSLVRGGETQYFGPGTRLLVL.

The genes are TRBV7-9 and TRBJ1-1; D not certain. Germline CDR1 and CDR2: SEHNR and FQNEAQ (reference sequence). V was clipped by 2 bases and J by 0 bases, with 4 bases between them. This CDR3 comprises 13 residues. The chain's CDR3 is CASSLKVNTEAFF. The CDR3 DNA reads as TGTGCCAGCAGCTTAAAGGTGAACACTGAAGCTTTCTTT.

This CDR3 reads CASSSEYKSYEQYF. Here the CDR3 DNA reads TGTGCCAGCAGTTCTGAGTACAAGTCCTACGAGCAGTACTTC. The rearrangement links TRBV27 to TRBJ2-7; D gene unclear. Trimming took off 4 bases at V and 1 base at J, with 11 bases between the two ends. Per germline, CDR1 MNHEY and CDR2 SMNVEV (reference sequence). The CDR3 totals 14 residues.

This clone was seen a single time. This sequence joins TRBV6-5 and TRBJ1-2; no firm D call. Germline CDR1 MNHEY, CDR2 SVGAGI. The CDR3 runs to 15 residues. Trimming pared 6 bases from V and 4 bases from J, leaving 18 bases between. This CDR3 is CASREDPAPPYGYTF. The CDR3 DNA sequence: TGTGCCAGCAGGGAGGACCCTGCCCCTCCCTATGGCTACACCTTC.

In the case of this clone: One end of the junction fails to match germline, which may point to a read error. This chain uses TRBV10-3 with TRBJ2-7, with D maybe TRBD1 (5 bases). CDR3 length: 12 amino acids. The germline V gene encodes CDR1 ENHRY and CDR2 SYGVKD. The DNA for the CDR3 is TGTGCCATCAGTGAGAACAGGCTCCTCCTCGACTTC. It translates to CAISENRLLLDF.

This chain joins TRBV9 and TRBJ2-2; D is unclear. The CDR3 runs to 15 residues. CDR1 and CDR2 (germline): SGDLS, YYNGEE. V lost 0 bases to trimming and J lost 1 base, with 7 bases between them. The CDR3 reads CASSVVAGNTGELFF. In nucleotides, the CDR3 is TGTGCCAGCAGCGTAGTGGCAGGGAACACCGGGGAGCTGTTTTTT.

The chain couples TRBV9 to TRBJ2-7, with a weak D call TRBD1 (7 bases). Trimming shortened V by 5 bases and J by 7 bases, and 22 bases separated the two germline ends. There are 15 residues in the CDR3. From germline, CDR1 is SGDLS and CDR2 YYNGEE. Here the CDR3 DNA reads TGTGCCAGCAGTTCCCGCCCAGGGGGGTCTTGGGAGCAGTACTTC. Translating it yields CASSSRPGGSWEQYF.

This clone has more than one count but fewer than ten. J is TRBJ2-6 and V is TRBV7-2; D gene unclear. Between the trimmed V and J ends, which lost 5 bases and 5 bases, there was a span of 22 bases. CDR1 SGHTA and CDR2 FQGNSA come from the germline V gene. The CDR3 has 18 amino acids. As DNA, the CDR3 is TGTGCCAGCAGCGCGAGCTTGAGACGACAAAGTCGGGCCAACGTCCTGACTTTC. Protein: CASSASLRRQSRANVLTF.

The CDR3 nucleotides are TGCGCCAGCAGCCGAGGGACAGGGAAGTTTTCAGGCGGAAACACCATATATTTT. Encoded protein: CASSRGTGKFSGGNTIYF. The genes are TRBV5-1 and TRBJ1-3; the match to TRBD1 covers 9 bases. The germline gives CDR1 SGHRS, CDR2 YFSETQ. V trimming: 4 bases; J trimming: 4 bases; junction bases outside the gene matches: 15. This CDR3 contains 18 residues.

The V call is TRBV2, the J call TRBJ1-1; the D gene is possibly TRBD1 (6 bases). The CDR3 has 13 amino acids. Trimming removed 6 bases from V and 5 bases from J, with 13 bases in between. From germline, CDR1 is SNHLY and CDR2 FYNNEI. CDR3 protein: CASSRQDRTEAFF. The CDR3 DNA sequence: TGTGCCAGCAGCAGACAGGATCGAACTGAAGCTTTCTTT.

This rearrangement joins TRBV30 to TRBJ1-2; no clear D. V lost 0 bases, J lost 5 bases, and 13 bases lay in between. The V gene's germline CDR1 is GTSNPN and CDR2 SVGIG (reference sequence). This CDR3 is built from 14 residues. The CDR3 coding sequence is TGTGCCTGGAGTGTAACAGCCCTAGGGTATGGCTACACCTTC. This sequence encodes CAWSVTALGYGYTF. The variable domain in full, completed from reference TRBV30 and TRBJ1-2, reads SQTIHQWPATLVQPVGSPLSLECTVEGTSNPNLYWYRQAAGRGLQLLFYSVGIGQISSEVPQNLSASRPQDRQFILSSKKLLLSDSGFYLCAWSVTALGYGYTFGSGTRLTVV.

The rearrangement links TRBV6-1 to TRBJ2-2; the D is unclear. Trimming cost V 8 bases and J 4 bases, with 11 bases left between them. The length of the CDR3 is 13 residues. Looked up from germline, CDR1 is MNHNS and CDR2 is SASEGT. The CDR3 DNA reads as TGTGCCAGCTCCCCCTACGGCACCGGGGAGCTGTTTTTT. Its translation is CASSPYGTGELFF.

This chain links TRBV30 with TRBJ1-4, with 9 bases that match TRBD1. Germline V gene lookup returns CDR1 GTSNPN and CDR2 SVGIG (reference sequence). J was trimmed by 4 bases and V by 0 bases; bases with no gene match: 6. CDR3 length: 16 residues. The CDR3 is CAWSVLGTGINEKLFF. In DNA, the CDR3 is TGTGCCTGGAGTGTACTAGGGACAGGGATTAATGAAAAACTGTTTTTT. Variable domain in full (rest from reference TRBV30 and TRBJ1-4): SQTIHQWPATLVQPVGSPLSLECTVEGTSNPNLYWYRQAAGRGLQLLFYSVGIGQISSEVPQNLSASRPQDRQFILSSKKLLLSDSGFYLCAWSVLGTGINEKLFFGSGTQLSVL.

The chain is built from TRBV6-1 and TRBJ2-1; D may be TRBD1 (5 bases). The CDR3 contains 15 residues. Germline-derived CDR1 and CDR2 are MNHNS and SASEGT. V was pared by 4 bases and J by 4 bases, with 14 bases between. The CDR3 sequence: CASSATAPFYNEQFF. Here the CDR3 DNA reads TGTGCCAGCAGTGCGACAGCTCCCTTTTACAATGAGCAGTTCTTC.

CDR3 nucleotide sequence: TGTGCCAGCAGCTTGGGGTGGGACAGGGTCAAAAACACCATATATTTT. Translation: CASSLGWDRVKNTIYF. The chain has TRBV5-6 and TRBJ1-3, with TRBD1 matching 9 bases. The V gene's germline CDR1 is SGHDT and CDR2 YYEEEE. Trimming removed 0 bases from V and 6 bases from J; junction bases left unmatched: 7. The CDR3 consists of 16 residues.